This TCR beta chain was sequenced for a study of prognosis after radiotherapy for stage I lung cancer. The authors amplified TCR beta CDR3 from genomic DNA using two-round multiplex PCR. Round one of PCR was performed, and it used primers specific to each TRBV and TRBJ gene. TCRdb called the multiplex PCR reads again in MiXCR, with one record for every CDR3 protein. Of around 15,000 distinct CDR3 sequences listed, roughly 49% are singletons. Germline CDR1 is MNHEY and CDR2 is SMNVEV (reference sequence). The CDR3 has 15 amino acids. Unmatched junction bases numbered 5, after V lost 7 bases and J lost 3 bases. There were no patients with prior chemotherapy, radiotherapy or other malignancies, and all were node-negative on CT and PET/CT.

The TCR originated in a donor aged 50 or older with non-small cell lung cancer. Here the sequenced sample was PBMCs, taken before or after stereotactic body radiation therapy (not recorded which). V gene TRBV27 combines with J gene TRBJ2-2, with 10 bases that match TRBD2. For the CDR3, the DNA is TGTGCCAGCAAGAGAGCGGGAGGGCACACCGGGGAGCTGTTTTTT. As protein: CASKRAGGHTGELFF.